This T cell receptor (beta chain) was found in a study of blood T cell repertoires in COVID-19. Study at large: Acute and convalescent COVID-19 specimens originated in the United States, Italy and Spain.

The germline V gene encodes CDR1 LNHDA and CDR2 SQIVND (reference sequence). The CDR3 is made up of 14 amino acids. V gave up 0 bases and J gave up 2 bases, with 7 bases separating them. Seattle cases were enrolled at active infection and followed longitudinally. Using immunoSEQ multiplex PCR, the repertoire was profiled, and TCRdb retains in-frame clones only, with some absent. Here the sample spans roughly 180,000 clones, 80% to 85% being singletons. This sequence originates from an elderly woman with COVID-19, enrolled during active disease. V usage is TRBV19 and J usage is TRBJ1-2; D remains unclear. Sequenced: peripheral blood. This CDR3 reads CASSIDSQNYGYTF. CDR3 sequence (DNA): TGTGCCAGTAGTATAGATTCCCAAAACTATGGCTACACCTTC.